This T cell receptor (beta chain) is from a study of OX40 agonist ivuxolimab in advanced cancers. The wider study: Every 2 weeks, patients received ivuxolimab intravenously, dosed at 0.01 to 10 mg/kg. Study results and caveats: At doses 0.1 to 3.0 mg/kg, CD4+ and CD8+ clones expanded.

As regards this clone: Its antigen is unknown.

Here immunoSEQ multiplex PCR was the method, and the copy in TCRdb shows in-frame clones only, minus some. Among approximately 50,000 clones listed, about 80% were seen once. The V and J ends lost 5 bases and 3 bases respectively, with 10 bases between them. The CDR3 loop spans 13 amino acids. Germline loops: CDR1 LNHDA, CDR2 SQIVND (reference sequence). This TCR derives from an adult with an advanced solid tumor such as melanoma, head and neck, liver or kidney cancer. The sample consisted of CD4+ or CD8+ T cells sorted from blood, taken in a trial of the OX40 agonist ivuxolimab. The chain employs TRBV19 and TRBJ1-1; no clear D gene. Here the CDR3 DNA reads TGTGCCAGTAGTGTCGCCGGGGACACTGAAGCTTTCTTT. As protein: CASSVAGDTEAFF.